The next 5 T cell receptor beta chains were all read from a single sample in a study of siplizumab effects on memory and regulatory T cells. Data came from immunoSEQ multiplex PCR; TCRdb stores just in-frame clones and leaves some out. The table includes more than 90,000 clones, roughly 91% detected once. The sequenced material came from non-Treg CD4+ T cells sorted from blood. All receptors derive from a human donor in good health.

The chain recombines TRBV6-5 with TRBJ2-7, with 9 positions matching TRBD1. The CDR3 totals 14 residues. Germline loops: CDR1 MNHEY, CDR2 SVGAGI. Losses at the gene ends were 5 bases for V and 6 bases for J; bases not matched to a gene: 8. CDR3 bases: TGTGCCAGCAGTGGAATCGGGACAGGGAGCGAGCAGTACTTC. Protein product: CASSGIGTGSEQYF.

The chain employs TRBV30 and TRBJ2-7; TRBD2 is a possible D gene (6 bases). This CDR3 contains 16 residues. The ends were cut back, 3 bases at V and 0 bases at J, with 18 bases in the middle. Germline V gene data show CDR1 as GTSNPN and CDR2 as SVGIG (reference sequence). The CDR3 bases are TGTGCCTGGAGATTGGCGGGGACGGTGAGCTCCTACGAGCAGTACTTC. Amino acids: CAWRLAGTVSSYEQYF.

The V gene is TRBV29-1, the J gene TRBJ1-4; a possible D gene is TRBD1 (5 bases). Deletions cut 7 bases from V and 7 bases from J, with 13 bases between. The CDR3 has 12 amino acids. The V gene's germline CDR1 is SQVTM and CDR2 ANQGSEA. CDR3 protein: CSAQDGTEKLFF. CDR3 nucleotide sequence: TGCAGCGCCCAGGACGGGACTGAAAAACTGTTTTTT.

CDR3 DNA: TGTGCCAGCAGCTTAGGAGGGTCTTCGTCTGAAGCTTTCTTT. As protein: CASSLGGSSSEAFF. The chain couples TRBV7-2 to TRBJ1-1; D not certain. Trimming pared 1 base from V and 6 bases from J, leaving 12 bases between. This CDR3 has 14 residues. CDR1 and CDR2 (germline): SGHTA, FQGNSA. The whole variable domain, remainder taken from reference TRBV7-2 and TRBJ1-1, is GAGVSQSPSNKVTEKGKDVELRCDPISGHTALYWYRQSLGQGLEFLIYFQGNSAPDKSGLPSDRFSAERTGGSVSTLTIQRTQQEDSAVYLCASSLGGSSSEAFFGQGTRLTVV.

The rearrangement joins TRBV5-1 to TRBJ2-6; 8 bases are shared with TRBD1. The CDR3 runs 17 residues. Germline CDR1 reads SGHRS; CDR2 reads YFSETQ. After removal of 5 bases from V and 0 bases from J, the junction contained 7 bases not matched to a gene. The CDR3 protein is CASSEGQGLSGANVLTF. CDR3 nucleotides: TGCGCCAGCAGTGAAGGACAGGGCCTCTCTGGGGCCAACGTCCTGACTTTC.